These T cell receptor beta chains were read from a single sample in a study of CD8+CD57+ T cells in acquired aplastic anemia. In TCRdb, the reads were re-called with MiXCR into one record per CDR3 protein. The repertoire holds some 120,000 distinct CDR3 sequences, with approximately 41% as singletons. Specimen: sorted CD4+, CD8+, or CD8+CD57+ T cells (not recorded which) from PBMCs. The receptor set was obtained from a human donor with aplastic anemia. The CDR3 runs from the conserved cysteine through the conserved F or W. A D gene is named only where the DNA matches it firmly. Clone size is stated in some rows and not others, as once, few, many or a class when expanded.

-,-,TRBV10-3,TRBJ1-5,TGTGCCATCAGCGGCGGCAGGGAGGGTCAGCCCCAGCATTTT,CAISGGREGQPQHF
-,many,TRBV20-1,TRBJ1-6,TGCAGTGCTAGAGATACCGGGACGGAGAATTCACCCCTCCACTTT,CSARDTGTENSPLHF
TRBD2,many,TRBV3-1,TRBJ2-5,TGTGCCAGCAGCCAGTTAGCGGGGGGGCCGAAGACCCAGTACTTC,CASSQLAGGPKTQYF
-,many,TRBV20-1,TRBJ1-1,TGCAGTGCTCTGGAGAGAATGAACACTGAAGCTTTCTTT,CSALERMNTEAFF
-,-,TRBV27,TRBJ2-3,TGTGCCAGCAGTTTATCGAGCAGGGAGTCAGATACGCAGTATTTT,CASSLSSRESDTQYF
TRBD1,many,TRBV5-6,TRBJ2-7,TGTGCCAGCAGCTTCCGGGACAGTTTTTCCTACGAGCAGTACTTC,CASSFRDSFSYEQYF
TRBD1,many,TRBV19,TRBJ2-2,TGTGCCAGTAGTATTCCGACAGGGTTTAGGGCCGGGGAGCTGTTTTTT,CASSIPTGFRAGELFF
TRBD1,few,TRBV3-1,TRBJ2-7,TGTGCCAGCAGCCAAAGGACAGGGGGCGGCGAGCAGTACTTC,CASSQRTGGGEQYF
TRBD1,-,TRBV9,TRBJ1-1,TGTGCCAGCAGCGCTCTTTCTGGACAGGGGGCAACTGGAGCTTTCTTT,CASSALSGQGATGAFF
TRBD1,-,TRBV11-2,TRBJ1-5,TGTGCCAGCAGCCCCCACCAGGGGGGCGGCAATCAGCCCCAGCATTTT,CASSPHQGGGNQPQHF
-,many,TRBV29-1,TRBJ2-1,TGCAGCGTCCCGGGACGGGGGTCTAGCTCCTACAATGAGCAGTTCTTC,CSVPGRGSSSYNEQFF
-,-,TRBV10-3,TRBJ2-7,TGTGCCATCAGTGAGACCCTCGAGAGGGCCTACGAGCAGTACTTC,CAISETLERAYEQYF
TRBD1,many,TRBV4-2,TRBJ1-5,TGTGCCAGCAGCCAAGATCCAGGACAGGGGCGCAATCAGCCCCAGCATTTT,CASSQDPGQGRNQPQHF
-,many,TRBV24-1,TRBJ2-4,TGTGCCACCAGTGATCCGACAGACAGAGCAACACAACTAGCCAAAAACATTCAGTACTTC,CATSDPTDRATQLAKNIQYF
-,-,TRBV27,TRBJ1-1,TGTGCCAGCAGTTCCGTGGCCTGGGACACTGAAGCTTTCTTT,CASSSVAWDTEAFF
-,-,TRBV10-3,TRBJ2-1,TGTGCCATCAGTGGTTCACGAGGGGGGGACCTGGGGAATGAGCAGTTCTTC,CAISGSRGGDLGNEQFF
-,few,TRBV7-9,TRBJ1-2,TGTGCCAGCAGCTTAACAGGCAGTAATAACTATGGCTACACCTTC,CASSLTGSNNYGYTF
-,-,TRBV5-6,TRBJ2-7,TGTGCCAGCAGCTTGGCCCGAGGGGCCCTAAGGAGGGAGCAGTACTTC,CASSLARGALRREQYF
TRBD2,many,TRBV19,TRBJ2-1,TGTGCCAGTAAGAAACCGGGACTAGCGGGGCACAATGAGCAGTTCTTC,CASKKPGLAGHNEQFF
TRBD1,-,TRBV19,TRBJ1-2,TGCGCCAGTAGTATCGCGGGGACAGGCCATGGCTACACCTTC,CASSIAGTGHGYTF
TRBD2,-,TRBV7-2,TRBJ2-5,TGTGCCAGCAGCCTTACTTCGGGGGGGCAAGAGACCCAGTACTTC,CASSLTSGGQETQYF
TRBD2,many,TRBV3-1,TRBJ2-5,TGTGCCAGCAGCTTCCTAGCGGGACCAGGGGAGACCCAGTACTTC,CASSFLAGPGETQYF
TRBD1,many,TRBV7-6,TRBJ2-7,TGTGCCAGCAGCTCGGGACAGGGGGCTGGCAACGAGCAGTACTTC,CASSSGQGAGNEQYF
-,-,TRBV19,TRBJ1-1,TGTGCCAGTAGTAACGGCGGGCATCGGAACACTGAAGCTTTCTTT,CASSNGGHRNTEAFF
TRBD1,-,TRBV10-1,TRBJ2-5,TGCGCCAGCACCACGGAGGCAGACGGGACAGGGGGCAGGAAGACCCAGTACTTC,CASTTEADGTGGRKTQYF
TRBD1,-,TRBV6-1,TRBJ1-4,TGTGCCAGCAGTCCCGGGACAGGGGTTAGGAGAGGGGAAAAACTGTTTTTT,CASSPGTGVRRGEKLFF
-,many,TRBV20-1,TRBJ1-5,TGCAGTCCCCTGAGGTTAAATCAGCCCCAGCATTTT,CSPLRLNQPQHF
-,many,TRBV12-3/TRBV12-4,TRBJ1-1,TGTGCCAGCAGTTTATGGGGCCTGAACACTGAAGCTTTCTTT,CASSLWGLNTEAFF
TRBD1,many,TRBV28,TRBJ1-6,TGTGCCAGCAGTGGGACGGGACAGGGGAAACTCAATTCACCCCTCCACTTT,CASSGTGQGKLNSPLHF
-,-,TRBV3-1,TRBJ2-7,TGTGCCAGCAGCACCCCCCGGGACTTGTCCCCCTACGAGCAGTACTTC,CASSTPRDLSPYEQYF
-,-,TRBV7-2,TRBJ1-3,TGTACCAGCAGCTCGGGACGAAACACCATATATTTT,CTSSSGRNTIYF
TRBD1,-,TRBV6-1,TRBJ1-2,TGTGCCAGCAGTGAAAGGGGGACAGCGACTTTGGGGGGCTACACCTTC,CASSERGTATLGGYTF
TRBD2,-,TRBV6-4,TRBJ2-7,TGTGCCAGCAGTGCCATCGTGGGCGGGGGGCCCTACGAGCAGTACTTC,CASSAIVGGGPYEQYF
-,-,TRBV7-9,TRBJ2-5,TGTGCCAGCAGCCAACTTCCCGGGCTCAAAGAAGAGACCCAGTACTTC,CASSQLPGLKEETQYF
-,few,TRBV7-2,TRBJ1-1,TGTGCCAGCAGTGATCAAGGATGGACTGAAGCTTTCTTT,CASSDQGWTEAFF
-,once,TRBV7-9,TRBJ1-5,TGTGCCAGCAGCTTCTCGGAGTTAGGCAATCAGCCCCAGCATTTT,CASSFSELGNQPQHF
-,few,TRBV6-5,TRBJ1-2,TGTGCCAGCAGTTCCCGGGGGGTGATGGGCGGCTACACCTTC,CASSSRGVMGGYTF
TRBD1,-,TRBV29-1,TRBJ2-3,TGCAGCCTCGGGGGACAGGGGGCAAAAGATACGCAGTATTTT,CSLGGQGAKDTQYF
TRBD1,-,TRBV3-1,TRBJ1-2,TGTGCCAGCAGCCAAGTAGCAGGACAGGGTTGGTATGGCTACACCTTC,CASSQVAGQGWYGYTF
-,-,TRBV14,TRBJ2-4,TGTGCCAGCAGCCAAGATCGGGTGGTAAACATTCAGTACTTC,CASSQDRVVNIQYF
TRBD1,many,TRBV7-2,TRBJ1-2,TGTGCCAGCAGGCAGGGGGCAAGGGATGGCTACACCTTC,CASRQGARDGYTF
TRBD2,-,TRBV7-3,TRBJ2-5,TGTGCCAGCAGCTCCCGGACTAGCGGGGGGCCTTACCAAGAGACCCAGTACTTC,CASSSRTSGGPYQETQYF
-,few,TRBV3-1,TRBJ1-5,TGTGCCAGCAGCCAGGGCGGGGGCAGCAATCAGCCCCAGCATTTT,CASSQGGGSNQPQHF
TRBD1,once,TRBV10-1,TRBJ2-3,TGCGCCAGCAGTGAGAAGGGGACAGGGGCGCAAGGTACGCAGTATTTT,CASSEKGTGAQGTQYF
-,once,TRBV24-1,TRBJ2-4,TGTGCCACCAGTGATTTGGACAACATTCAGTACTTC,CATSDLDNIQYF
-,-,TRBV29-1,TRBJ2-5,TGCAGCGTAATTGGTCTAACAGGGTTGGAGACCCAGTACTTC,CSVIGLTGLETQYF
-,-,TRBV7-2,TRBJ1-6,TGTGCCAGCAGCACCATGCAGGTTGAGAATTCACCCCTCCACTTT,CASSTMQVENSPLHF
-,-,TRBV19,TRBJ2-6,TGTGCCAGTAGTATGTCTGGGGCCAACGTCCTGACTTTC,CASSMSGANVLTF
-,-,TRBV15,TRBJ1-2,TGTGCCACCAGCAGAGAAGCAGGGAGGGTTAACTATGGCTACACCTTC,CATSREAGRVNYGYTF
-,many,TRBV14,TRBJ2-7,TGTGCCAGCAGCCAAGATAGACTGAGGGAGCAGTACTTC,CASSQDRLREQYF
-,few,TRBV5-4,TRBJ2-2,TGTGCCAGCAGCTTGGACAGGGAGAACACCGGGGAGCTGTTTTTT,CASSLDRENTGELFF
-,-,TRBV7-6,TRBJ2-5,TGTGCCAGCAGCCCCCGAGGAGGGGAGACCCAGTACTTC,CASSPRGGETQYF
TRBD1,-,TRBV7-9,TRBJ2-7,TGTGCCAGCAGCCGGTGGGCAGGGGGCGACGAGCAGTACTTC,CASSRWAGGDEQYF
-,-,TRBV7-9,TRBJ1-1,TGTGCCCGCCCGACGGGGTCGAACACTGAAGCTTTCTTT,CARPTGSNTEAFF
TRBD1,-,TRBV7-3,TRBJ2-7,TGTGCCAGCAGCCCTTCCGGGACAGGGGACCACGAGCAGTACTTC,CASSPSGTGDHEQYF
-,-,TRBV12-3/TRBV12-4,TRBJ1-5,TGTGCCAGCAGTATCCGCAGGGGTCAGCCCCAGCATTTT,CASSIRRGQPQHF
-,-,TRBV2,TRBJ1-6,TGTGCCAGCAGTAATTATAATTCACCCCTCCACTTT,CASSNYNSPLHF